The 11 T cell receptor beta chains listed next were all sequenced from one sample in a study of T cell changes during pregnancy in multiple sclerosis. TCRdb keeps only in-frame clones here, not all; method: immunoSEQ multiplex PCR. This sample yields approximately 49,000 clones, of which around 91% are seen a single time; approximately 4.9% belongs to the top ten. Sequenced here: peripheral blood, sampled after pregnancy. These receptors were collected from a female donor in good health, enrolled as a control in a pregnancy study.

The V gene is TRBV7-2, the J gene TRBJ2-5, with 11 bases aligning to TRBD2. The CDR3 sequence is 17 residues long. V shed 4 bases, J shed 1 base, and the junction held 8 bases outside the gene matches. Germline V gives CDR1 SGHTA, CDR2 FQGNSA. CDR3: CASSSHPGLAVQETQYF. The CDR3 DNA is TGTGCCAGCAGCTCCCACCCGGGACTAGCGGTCCAAGAGACCCAGTACTTC.

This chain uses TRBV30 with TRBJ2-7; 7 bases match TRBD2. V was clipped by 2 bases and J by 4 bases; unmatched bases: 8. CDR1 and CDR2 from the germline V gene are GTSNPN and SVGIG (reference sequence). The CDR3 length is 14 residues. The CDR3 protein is CAWSWGGSVYEQYF. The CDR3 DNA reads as TGTGCCTGGAGTTGGGGCGGGAGTGTATACGAGCAGTACTTC.

The CDR3 DNA reads TGTGCCAGCAGCCTTCGACTAGCGGGAGGGGGAGATACGCAGTATTTT. Protein sequence: CASSLRLAGGGDTQYF. The rearrangement joins TRBV9 to TRBJ2-3; 14 bases align to TRBD2. CDR1 SGDLS and CDR2 YYNGEE come from the germline V gene. J lost 5 bases, V lost 4 bases, and 6 bases had no gene match. The CDR3 length is 16 residues.

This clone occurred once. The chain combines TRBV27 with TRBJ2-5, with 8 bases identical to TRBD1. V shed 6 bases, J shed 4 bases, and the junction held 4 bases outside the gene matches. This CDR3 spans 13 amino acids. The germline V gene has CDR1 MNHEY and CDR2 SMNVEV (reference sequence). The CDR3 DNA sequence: TGTGCCAGCAGCAACAGGGGGTTAGAGACCCAGTACTTC. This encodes CASSNRGLETQYF.

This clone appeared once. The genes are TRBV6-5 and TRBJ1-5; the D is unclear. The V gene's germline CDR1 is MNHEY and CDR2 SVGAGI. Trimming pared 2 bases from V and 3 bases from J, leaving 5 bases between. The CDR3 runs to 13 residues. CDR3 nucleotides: TGTGCCAGCAGTTACAACAACAATCAGCCCCAGCATTTT. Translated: CASSYNNNQPQHF.

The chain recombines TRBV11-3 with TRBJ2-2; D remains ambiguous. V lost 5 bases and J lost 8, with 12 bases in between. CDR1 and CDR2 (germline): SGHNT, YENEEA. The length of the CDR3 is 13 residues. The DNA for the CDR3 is TGTGCCAGCAGCGTAGCTATACGGGGGGAGCTGTTTTTT. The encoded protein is CASSVAIRGELFF.

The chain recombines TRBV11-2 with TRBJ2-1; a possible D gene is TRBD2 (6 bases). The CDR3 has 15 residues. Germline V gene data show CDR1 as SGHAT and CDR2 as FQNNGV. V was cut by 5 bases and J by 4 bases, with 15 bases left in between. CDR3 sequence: CASSRRGPSYNEQFF. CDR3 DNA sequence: TGTGCCAGCAGCCGGCGGGGCCCCTCTTACAATGAGCAGTTCTTC.

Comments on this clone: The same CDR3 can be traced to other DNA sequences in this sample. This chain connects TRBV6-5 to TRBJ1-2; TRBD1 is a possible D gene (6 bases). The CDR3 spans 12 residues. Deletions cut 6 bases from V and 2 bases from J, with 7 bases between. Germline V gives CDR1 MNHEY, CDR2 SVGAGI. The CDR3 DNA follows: TGTGCCAGCAGCAGGGGAAACTATGGCTACACCTTC. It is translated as CASSRGNYGYTF.

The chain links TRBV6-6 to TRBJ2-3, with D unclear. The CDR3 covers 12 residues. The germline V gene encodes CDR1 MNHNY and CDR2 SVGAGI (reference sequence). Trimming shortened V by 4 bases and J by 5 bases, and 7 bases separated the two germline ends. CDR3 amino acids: CASSSNRDTQYF. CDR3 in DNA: TGTGCCAGCAGTTCTAACAGAGATACGCAGTATTTT.

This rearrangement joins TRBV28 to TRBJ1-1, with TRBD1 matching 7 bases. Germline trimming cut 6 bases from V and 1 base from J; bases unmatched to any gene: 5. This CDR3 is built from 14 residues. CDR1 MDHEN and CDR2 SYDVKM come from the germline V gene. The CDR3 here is CASSRQGTNTEAFF. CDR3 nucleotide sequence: TGTGCCAGCAGCCGACAGGGCACGAACACTGAAGCTTTCTTT.

The CDR3 sequence: CASSSLAGGTYEQYF. CDR3 DNA sequence: TGCGCCAGCAGCTCACTAGCGGGAGGCACCTACGAGCAGTACTTC. The gene calls are TRBV5-1 and TRBJ2-7, with 12 nucleotides matching TRBD2. CDR3 length equals 15 residues. From germline, CDR1 is SGHRS and CDR2 YFSETQ. Germline trimming cut 3 bases from V and 2 bases from J; bases unmatched to any gene: 3.